This T cell receptor beta chain appears in the sequencing data of a study of regulatory T cells in long-lasting Graves disease. Findings and limits, study-wide: Analysis covered peripheral blood alone, not thyroid tissue.

Arm-PCR with iRepertoire HTBI primers amplified the CDR3 regions for these TCR beta libraries. From the multiplex PCR reads, TCRdb called clonotypes with MiXCR, one entry per CDR3 protein. The sample yields some 230,000 distinct CDR3 sequences, about 18% seen once. This clonotype was observed at least ten times. The antigen remains undetermined. Specified time point: newly diagnosed GD, antithyroid drugs for less than 3 months. Isolated PBMC RNA provided the starting material for the TCR library. The germline CDR1 and CDR2 sequences are MGHRA and YSYEKL. This CDR3 has 13 residues. Trimming pared 4 bases from V and 11 bases from J, leaving 12 bases between.

The sequenced sample was peripheral blood mononuclear cells (PBMCs), obtained at new diagnosis, from a patient treated with antithyroid drugs. V gene TRBV4-1 combines with J gene TRBJ1-6; D ambiguous. This receptor was obtained from a female donor with Graves disease. Here the CDR3 reads CASSPPLDAPLHF. The CDR3 DNA reads TGCGCCAGCAGCCCCCCCCTGGATGCACCCCTCCACTTT.